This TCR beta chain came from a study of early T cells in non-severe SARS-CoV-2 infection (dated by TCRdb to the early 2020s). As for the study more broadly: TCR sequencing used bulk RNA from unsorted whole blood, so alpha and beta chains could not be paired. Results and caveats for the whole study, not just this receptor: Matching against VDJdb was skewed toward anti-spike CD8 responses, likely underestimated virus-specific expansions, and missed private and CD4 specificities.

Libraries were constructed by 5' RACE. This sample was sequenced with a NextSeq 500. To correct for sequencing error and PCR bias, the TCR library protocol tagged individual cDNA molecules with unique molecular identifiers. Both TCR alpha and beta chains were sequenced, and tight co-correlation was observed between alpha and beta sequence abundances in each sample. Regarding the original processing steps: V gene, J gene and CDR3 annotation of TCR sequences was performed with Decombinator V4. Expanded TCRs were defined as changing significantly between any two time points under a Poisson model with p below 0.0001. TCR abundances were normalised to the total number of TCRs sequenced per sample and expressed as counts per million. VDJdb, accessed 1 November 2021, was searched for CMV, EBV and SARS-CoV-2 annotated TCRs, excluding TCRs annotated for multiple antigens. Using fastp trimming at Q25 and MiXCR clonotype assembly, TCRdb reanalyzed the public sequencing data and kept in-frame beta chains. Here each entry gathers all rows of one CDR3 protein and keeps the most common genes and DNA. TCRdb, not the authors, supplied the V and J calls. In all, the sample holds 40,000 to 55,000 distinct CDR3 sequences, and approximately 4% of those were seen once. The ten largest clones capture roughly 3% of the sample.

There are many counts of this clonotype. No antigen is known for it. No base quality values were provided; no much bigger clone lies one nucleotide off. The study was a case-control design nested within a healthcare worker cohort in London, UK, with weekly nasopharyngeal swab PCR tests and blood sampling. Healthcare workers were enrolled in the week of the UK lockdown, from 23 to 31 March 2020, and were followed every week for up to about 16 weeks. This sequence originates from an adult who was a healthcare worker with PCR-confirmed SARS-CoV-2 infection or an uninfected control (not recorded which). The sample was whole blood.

The CDR3 protein: CATGLDNEQFF. The bases read TGTGCCACCGGACTTGACAATGAGCAGTTCTTC. The sequence joins TRBV9 to TRBJ2-1, with TRBD2 tentatively as D gene (5 bases match). The germline V gene gives CDR1 as SGDLS and CDR2 as YYNGEE. The CDR3, from cysteine to phenylalanine, totals 11 residues. CDR3 DNA is the only sequence kept; it has 33 bases, read in frame from the first base. Trimming costs V 9 bases and J 5 bases, and their ends lie 9 bases apart.